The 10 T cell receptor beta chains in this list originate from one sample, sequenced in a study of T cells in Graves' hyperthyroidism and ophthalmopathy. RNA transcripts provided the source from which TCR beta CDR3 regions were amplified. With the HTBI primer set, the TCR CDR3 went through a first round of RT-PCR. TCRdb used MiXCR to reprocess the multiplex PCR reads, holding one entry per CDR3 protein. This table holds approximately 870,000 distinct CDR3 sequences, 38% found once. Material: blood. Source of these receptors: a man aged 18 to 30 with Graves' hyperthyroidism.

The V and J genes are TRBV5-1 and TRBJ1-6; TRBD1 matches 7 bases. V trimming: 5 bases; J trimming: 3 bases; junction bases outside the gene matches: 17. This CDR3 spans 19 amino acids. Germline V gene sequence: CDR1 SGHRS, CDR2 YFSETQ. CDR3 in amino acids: CASSLKVTGTDFYNSPLHF. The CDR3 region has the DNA TGCGCCAGCAGTTTAAAGGTTACCGGGACAGACTTCTATAATTCACCCCTCCACTTT. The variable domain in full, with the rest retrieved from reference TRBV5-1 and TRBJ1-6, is KAGVTQTPRYLIKTRGQQVTLSCSPISGHRSVSWYQQTPGQGLQFLFEYFSETQRNKGNFPGRFSGRQFSNSRSEMNVSTLELGDSALYLCASSLKVTGTDFYNSPLHFGNGTRLTVT.

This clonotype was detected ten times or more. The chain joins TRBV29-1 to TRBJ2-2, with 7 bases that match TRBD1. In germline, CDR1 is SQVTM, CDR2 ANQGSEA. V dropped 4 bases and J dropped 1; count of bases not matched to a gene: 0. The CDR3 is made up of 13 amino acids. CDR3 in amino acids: CSVGTGNTGELFF. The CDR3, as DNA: TGCAGCGTTGGGACAGGGAACACCGGGGAGCTGTTTTTT.

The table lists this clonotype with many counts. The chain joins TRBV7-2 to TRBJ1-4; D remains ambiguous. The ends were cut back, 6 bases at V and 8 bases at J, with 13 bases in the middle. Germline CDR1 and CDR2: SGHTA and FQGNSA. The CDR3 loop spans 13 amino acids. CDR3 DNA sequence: TGTGCCAGCAGTACCTCTTTCGGCGAAAAACTGTTTTTT. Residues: CASSTSFGEKLFF.

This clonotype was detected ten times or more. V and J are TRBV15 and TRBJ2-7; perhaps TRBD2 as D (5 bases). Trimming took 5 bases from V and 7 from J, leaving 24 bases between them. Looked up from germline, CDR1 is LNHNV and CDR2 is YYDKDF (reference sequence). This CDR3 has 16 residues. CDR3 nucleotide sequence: TGTGCCACCAGCCCAGGACTGGGAATCACACGAGAGGAGCAGTACTTC. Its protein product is CATSPGLGITREEQYF.

CDR3 coding DNA: TGTGCCAGCAGCTCCTCTTTCAACGTACAAGAGACCCAGTACTTC. Its protein product is CASSSSFNVQETQYF. V gene TRBV11-1 combines with J gene TRBJ2-5, with D unclear. The germline V gene encodes CDR1 SGHAT and CDR2 FQDESV (reference sequence). V dropped 4 bases and J dropped 2 bases, with 14 bases sitting between them. The CDR3 is 15 amino acids.

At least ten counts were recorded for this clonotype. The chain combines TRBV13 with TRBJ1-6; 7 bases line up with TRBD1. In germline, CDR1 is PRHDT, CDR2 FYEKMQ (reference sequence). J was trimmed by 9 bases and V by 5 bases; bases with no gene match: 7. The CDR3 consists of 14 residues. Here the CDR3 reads CASSARDSLSPLHF. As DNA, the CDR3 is TGTGCCAGCAGCGCTCGGGACAGCCTTTCACCCCTCCACTTT.

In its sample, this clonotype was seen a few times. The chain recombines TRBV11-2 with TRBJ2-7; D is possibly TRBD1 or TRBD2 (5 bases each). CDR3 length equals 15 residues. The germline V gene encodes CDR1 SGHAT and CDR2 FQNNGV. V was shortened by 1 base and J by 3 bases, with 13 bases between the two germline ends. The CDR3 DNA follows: TGTGCCAGCAGCTTAGCCCCGGGACGGGACTACGAGCAGTACTTC. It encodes CASSLAPGRDYEQYF.

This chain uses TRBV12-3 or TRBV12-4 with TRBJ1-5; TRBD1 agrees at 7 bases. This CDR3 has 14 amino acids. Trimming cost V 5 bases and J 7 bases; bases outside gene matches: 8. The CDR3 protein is CASSPSTGPQPQHF. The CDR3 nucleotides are TGTGCCAGCAGTCCCTCGACAGGGCCCCAGCCCCAGCATTTT.

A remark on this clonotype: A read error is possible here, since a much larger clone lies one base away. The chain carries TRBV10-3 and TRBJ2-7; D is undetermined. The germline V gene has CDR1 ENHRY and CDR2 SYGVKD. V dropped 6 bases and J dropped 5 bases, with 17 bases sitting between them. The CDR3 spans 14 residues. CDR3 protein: CAISPSRYTHEQYF. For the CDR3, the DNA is TGTGCCATCAGCCCCTCCAGGTATACCCACGAGCAGTACTTC.

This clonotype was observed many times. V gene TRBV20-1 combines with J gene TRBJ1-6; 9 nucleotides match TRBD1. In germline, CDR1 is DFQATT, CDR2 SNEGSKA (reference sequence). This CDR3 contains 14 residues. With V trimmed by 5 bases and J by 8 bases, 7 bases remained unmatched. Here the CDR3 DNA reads TGCAGTGCTCGAGGGACAGGGTTCGATTCACCCCTCCACTTT. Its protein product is CSARGTGFDSPLHF.